This T cell receptor beta chain was captured in a study of blood T cell repertoires in COVID-19. This CDR3 spans 14 amino acids. V shed 4 bases and J 5 bases; nucleotides not matched to a gene: 7. Germline V CDR1 and CDR2: SGHRS, YFSETQ. Original handling: The authors estimated nucleated cell counts from reference gene primer amplification. Some clones are missing from TCRdb's copy, which holds only in-frame ones; the method was immunoSEQ multiplex PCR. From that table come the V and J calls and clone size; the DNA was used to work out D and trimming. The sample holds some 80,000 clones, around four fifths seen once.

The sequence derives from a man aged 80 or over with active or convalescent COVID-19. Sequencing was done on a sample of peripheral blood. This chain links TRBV5-1 with TRBJ2-5; 8 nucleotides align to TRBD1. CDR3 bases: TGCGCCAGCAGCCCACGGACAGGGAAGGAGACCCAGTACTTC. Protein product: CASSPRTGKETQYF.